This TCR beta chain was identified during a study of cytomegalovirus exposure and HLA in healthy donors. Overall study: The use of the same platform for the 95 to 150 validation repertoires and the roughly 700 first-cohort repertoires was reported by a later analysis.

V was clipped by 1 base and J by 7 bases, with 12 bases between them. Germline values: CDR1 SGDLS, CDR2 YYNGEE. This CDR3 is 14 amino acids long. These donors were members of the approximately 110-subject validation cohort, a group separate from the roughly 670-subject first cohort. The assay was immunoSEQ multiplex PCR, and TCRdb's table has in-frame clones only and misses some. The table includes 50,000 or so clones, around 90% detected once. On this clone: Its antigen is not known.

Study results and limitations: CMV antigen specificity was confirmed in vitro for a few CMV-associated chains. Reports showed the classifier diagnosing cytomegalovirus status with high specificity and sensitivity.

This sequence joins TRBV9 and TRBJ1-5; D is uncertain. The sequencing input was PBMCs. The sequence was obtained from a woman aged 18-29 years in good health and CMV-seropositive. DNA for the CDR3: TGTGCCAGCAGCGTATCGGGAACGGGGCAGCCCCAGCATTTT. It translates to CASSVSGTGQPQHF.